The 18 T cell receptor beta chains below all came from one sample that was sequenced in a study of cytomegalovirus exposure and HLA in healthy donors. Primers for the PCR totalled 60 Vbeta and 13 Jbeta. The data were produced by immunoSEQ multiplex PCR, yet TCRdb's version contains in-frame clones alone and is incomplete. The table has fewer than 200,000 clones, about 90% seen once; the top ten hold around 0.25%. The sequenced sample consisted of PBMCs. These receptors all stem from a girl under three years old in good health and CMV-seronegative.

The chain uses TRBV10-2 and TRBJ2-1; TRBD2 aligns across 14 bases. Germline CDR1 is WSHSY and CDR2 is SAAADI. The CDR3 extends over 16 amino acids. Trimming removed 6 bases from V and 7 bases from J; junction bases left unmatched: 8. CDR3 sequence reads: CASRRTSGRLGNEQFF. Written as DNA, the CDR3 is TGCGCCAGCAGGAGGACTAGCGGGAGGTTGGGGAATGAGCAGTTCTTC.

The rearrangement uses TRBV2 and TRBJ1-1; D is uncertain. The V gene lost 3 bases and the J gene lost 2 bases, with 10 bases spanning the gap. The CDR3 loop spans 14 amino acids. CDR1 and CDR2 from the germline V gene are SNHLY and FYNNEI. The CDR3, as DNA: TGTGCCAGCAGTGATAGGAGGACTAACACTGAAGCTTTCTTT. This encodes CASSDRRTNTEAFF.

The CDR3 region has the DNA TGTGCCAGCAGCGTATTTAGCGGGAAGCGCTACGAGCAGTACTTC. Its translation: CASSVFSGKRYEQYF. V gene TRBV7-9 combines with J gene TRBJ2-7; 8 bases align to TRBD2. Trimming at V came to 5 bases and at J to 3 bases, leaving 9 bases not matched to a gene. The length of the CDR3 is 15 residues. The germline gives CDR1 SEHNR, CDR2 FQNEAQ (reference sequence). The whole variable domain, filled in from reference TRBV7-9 and TRBJ2-7, reads DTGVSQNPRHKITKRGQNVTFRCDPISEHNRLYWYRQTLGQGPEFLTYFQNEAQLEKSRLLSDRFSAERPKGSFSTLEIQRTEQGDSAMYLCASSVFSGKRYEQYFGPGTRLTVT.

This rearrangement joins TRBV18 to TRBJ2-1; 9 bases are a match to TRBD2. This CDR3 region has 18 residues. V lost 7 bases and J lost 7; bases outside the gene matches: 20. Looked up from germline, CDR1 is KGHSH and CDR2 is LQKENI. CDR3 region: CASFPQPLAGKGWNEQFF. In nucleotides, the CDR3 is TGTGCCAGCTTTCCACAGCCCCTAGCGGGGAAGGGTTGGAATGAGCAGTTCTTC.

The chain uses TRBV4-2 and TRBJ2-1; D gene uncertain. Germline V gene sequence: CDR1 LGHNA, CDR2 YNFKEQ. The CDR3 sequence is 13 residues long. Trimming stripped 0 bases from V and 10 bases from J, with 10 bases between. CDR3 coding DNA: TGTGCCAGCAGCCAAGAGGAGTTTAGGGAGCAGTTCTTC. It is translated as CASSQEEFREQFF.

This chain joins TRBV7-9 and TRBJ2-7; no reliable D call. Trimming removed 1 base at V and 2 bases at J, with 9 bases between. The CDR3 runs to 14 residues. In germline, CDR1 is SEHNR, CDR2 FQNEAQ (reference sequence). The CDR3 reads CASSLVQIPYEQYF. The DNA of the CDR3 is TGTGCCAGCAGCTTAGTACAGATCCCCTACGAGCAGTACTTC. The variable domain in full, with the rest retrieved from reference TRBV7-9 and TRBJ2-7, is DTGVSQNPRHKITKRGQNVTFRCDPISEHNRLYWYRQTLGQGPEFLTYFQNEAQLEKSRLLSDRFSAERPKGSFSTLEIQRTEQGDSAMYLCASSLVQIPYEQYFGPGTRLTVT.

This clone has just a few counts. The J gene is TRBJ1-6, the V gene TRBV6-5, with D perhaps TRBD1 (6 bases). The CDR3 covers 16 residues. Germline V CDR1 and CDR2: MNHEY, SVGAGI. The V and J ends lost 0 bases and 6 bases respectively, with 12 bases between them. CDR3 sequence reads: CASSYSIAGANSPLHF. The DNA for the CDR3 is TGTGCCAGCAGTTACTCGATTGCAGGGGCTAATTCACCCCTCCACTTT.

The table lists this clone with a few counts. The rearrangement joins TRBV5-1 to TRBJ2-5; 7 bases align to TRBD1. J lost 1 base, V lost 4 bases, and 1 base had no gene match. Germline V gene sequence: CDR1 SGHRS, CDR2 YFSETQ. The CDR3 has 13 residues. The CDR3 spells CASSGDSQETQYF. CDR3 DNA sequence: TGCGCCAGCAGCGGGGACAGCCAAGAGACCCAGTACTTC.

The CDR3 protein is CATSSNRLLGETQYF. CDR3 sequence (DNA): TGTGCCACCAGCAGTAACAGGCTCCTAGGGGAGACCCAGTACTTC. This chain connects TRBV15 to TRBJ2-5, with D perhaps TRBD1 (5 bases). V was trimmed by 3 bases and J by 5 bases, leaving 16 bases between them. CDR3 size: 15 residues. CDR1 is LNHNV, CDR2 YYDKDF, per germline (reference sequence).

J is TRBJ1-4 and V is TRBV18, with D unresolved. V was trimmed by 3 bases and J by 12 bases, leaving 14 bases between them. This CDR3 is built from 13 residues. From germline, CDR1 is KGHSH and CDR2 LQKENI. The CDR3 protein is CASSPPGREELFF. In nucleotides, the CDR3 is TGTGCCAGCTCACCTCCCGGGCGGGAGGAACTGTTTTTT.

V and J are TRBV5-4 and TRBJ1-4, with D unclear. The CDR3 is made up of 13 amino acids. Germline CDR1 is SGHNT and CDR2 is YYREEE (reference sequence). V dropped 4 bases and J dropped 10 bases, with 14 bases sitting between them. The CDR3 DNA is TGTGCCAGCAGCGGTATGGACTCTGGAAAACTGTTTTTT. Its protein product is CASSGMDSGKLFF.

This sequence joins TRBV27 and TRBJ1-2; tentative D call: TRBD1 (6 bases). Trimming took 2 bases from V and 4 from J, leaving 14 bases between them. This CDR3 spans 15 amino acids. CDR1 is MNHEY, CDR2 SMNVEV, per germline (reference sequence). The CDR3 DNA reads TGTGCCAGCAGTTTAGGTGCGGGGGCCCTCTATGGCTACACCTTC. Protein product: CASSLGAGALYGYTF.

This rearrangement joins TRBV14 to TRBJ1-2, with 10 bases identical to TRBD1. J gave up 2 bases and V 2 bases, and 2 bases lay outside the gene matches. Germline CDR1 and CDR2: SGHDN and FVKESK. This CDR3 has 15 residues. The CDR3 sequence is CASSQLTGGNYGYTF. The CDR3 nucleotides read TGTGCCAGCAGCCAACTGACAGGGGGCAACTATGGCTACACCTTC.

This rearrangement joins TRBV10-2 to TRBJ2-7, with TRBD1 as a possible D gene (6 bases). Trimming shortened V by 3 bases and J by 1 base, and 13 bases separated the two germline ends. This CDR3 has 15 residues. Germline V CDR1 and CDR2: WSHSY, SAAADI. DNA for the CDR3: TGCGCCAGCAGTGATTTGTACAGGGAGTCCTACGAGCAGTACTTC. As protein: CASSDLYRESYEQYF.

This chain links TRBV4-3 with TRBJ1-2, with TRBD1 as a possible D gene (5 bases). This CDR3 spans 18 amino acids. CDR1 is LGHNA and CDR2 is YSLEER in the germline V gene. V dropped 0 bases and J dropped 0 bases, with 17 bases sitting between them. The CDR3 nucleotides read TGCGCCAGCAGCCAAGATACGGGGGACGCCGCCGCTAACTATGGCTACACCTTC. Translated, it gives CASSQDTGDAAANYGYTF.

This clone was recorded a few times. The rearrangement joins TRBV4-1 to TRBJ1-1; no firm D call. From germline, CDR1 is MGHRA and CDR2 YSYEKL. CDR3 length: 11 amino acids. V shed 8 bases and J shed 1 base, with 5 bases lying between them. CDR3 amino acids: CASARNTEAFF. Written as DNA, the CDR3 is TGCGCCAGCGCTAGGAACACTGAAGCTTTCTTT.

The table lists this clone with a count of one. This chain uses TRBV5-4 with TRBJ2-3, with D possibly TRBD1 on 6 matching bases. Germline V gene lookup returns CDR1 SGHNT and CDR2 YYREEE (reference sequence). The CDR3 covers 16 residues. Trimming took 3 bases from V and 3 from J, leaving 17 bases between them. The DNA for the CDR3 is TGTGCCAGCAGCTCCACTGTGGACAGACCTACAGATACGCAGTATTTT. Amino acid sequence: CASSSTVDRPTDTQYF.

This clone turned up a few times. The chain is built from TRBV19 and TRBJ1-1, with D possibly being TRBD1 (6 bases). Trimming took off 5 bases at V and 6 bases at J, with 13 bases between the two ends. CDR3 length: 13 residues. Germline lookup yields CDR1 LNHDA and CDR2 SQIVND (reference sequence). The CDR3 loop reads CASSPPDSPEAFF. The CDR3 bases are TGTGCCAGTAGTCCCCCGGACAGCCCTGAAGCTTTCTTT.